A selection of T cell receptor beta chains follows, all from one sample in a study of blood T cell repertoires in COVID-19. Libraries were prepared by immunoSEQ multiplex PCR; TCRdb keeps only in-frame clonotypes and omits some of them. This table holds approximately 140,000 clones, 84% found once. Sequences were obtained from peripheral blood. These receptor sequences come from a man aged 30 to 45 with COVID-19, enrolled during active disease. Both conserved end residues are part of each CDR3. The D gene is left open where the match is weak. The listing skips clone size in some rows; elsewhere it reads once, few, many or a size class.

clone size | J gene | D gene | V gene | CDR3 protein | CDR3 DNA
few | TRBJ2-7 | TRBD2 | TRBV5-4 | CASSSGLVGPEQYF | TGTGCCAGCAGCTCGGGACTAGTAGGCCCCGAGCAGTACTTC
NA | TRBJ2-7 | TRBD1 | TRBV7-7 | CASSQWTGRRYEQYF | TGTGCTAGCAGCCAATGGACAGGGCGTCGATACGAGCAGTACTTC
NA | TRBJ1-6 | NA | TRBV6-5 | CASSYSRGNSPLHF | TGTGCCAGCAGTTACTCAAGGGGGAATTCACCCCTCCACTTT
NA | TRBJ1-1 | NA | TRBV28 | CASSSIRTAEAFF | TGTGCCAGCAGTTCCATCCGGACAGCTGAAGCTTTCTTT
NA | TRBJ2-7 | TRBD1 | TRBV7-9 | CASSLEEGAPYEQYF | TGTGCCAGCAGCTTAGAAGAGGGGGCCCCCTACGAGCAGTACTTC
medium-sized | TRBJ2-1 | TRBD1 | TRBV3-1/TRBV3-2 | CASSQQGEYNEQFF | TGTGCCAGCAGCCAACAGGGGGAGTACAATGAGCAGTTCTTC
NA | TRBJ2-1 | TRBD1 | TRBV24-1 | CATSDWTGGEGEQFF | TGTGCCACCAGTGATTGGACAGGGGGGGAAGGCGAGCAGTTCTTC
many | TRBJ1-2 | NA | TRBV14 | CASSQDIGGGYGYTF | TGTGCCAGCAGCCAAGATATCGGGGGGGGCTATGGCTACACCTTC
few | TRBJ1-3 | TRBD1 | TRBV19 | CASSSVGTGKYF | TGTGCCAGTAGTTCCGTGGGGACAGGGAAGTATTTT
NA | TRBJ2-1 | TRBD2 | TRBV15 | CATGRLAGGDEQFF | TGTGCCACCGGACGGCTAGCGGGAGGCGATGAGCAGTTCTTC
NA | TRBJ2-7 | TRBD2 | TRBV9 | CASSVGGRAFEQYF | TGTGCCAGCAGCGTTGGCGGGAGGGCGTTCGAGCAGTACTTC
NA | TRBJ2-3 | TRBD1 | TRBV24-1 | CATSGSGGLADTQYF | TGTGCCACCAGTGGTTCAGGGGGTCTTGCAGATACGCAGTATTTT
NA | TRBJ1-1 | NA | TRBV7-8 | CASSSQAGRANTEAFF | TGTGCCAGCAGCTCCCAGGCTGGGCGAGCGAACACTGAAGCTTTCTTT
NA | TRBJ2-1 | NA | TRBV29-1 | CSVEDQRRAGNEQFF | TGCAGCGTTGAAGATCAAAGGAGGGCCGGAAATGAGCAGTTCTTC
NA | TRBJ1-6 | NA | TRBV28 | CASRITGSSYNSPLHF | TGTGCCAGCAGGATTACAGGGAGCTCCTATAATTCACCCCTCCACTTT
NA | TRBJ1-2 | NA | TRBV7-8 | CASSYQPRPGRDGYTF | TGTGCCAGCAGCTACCAACCGCGGCCAGGGAGGGATGGCTACACCTTC
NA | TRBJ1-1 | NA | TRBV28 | CASSFPGLAEAFF | TGTGCCAGCAGTTTCCCAGGGTTGGCTGAAGCTTTCTTT
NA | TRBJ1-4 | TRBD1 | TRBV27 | CASRGQGVTNEKLFF | TGTGCCAGCAGGGGACAGGGTGTCACTAATGAAAAACTGTTTTTT
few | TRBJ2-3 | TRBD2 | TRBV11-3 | CASSLGTSGSDTQYF | TGTGCCAGCAGCTTAGGGACTAGCGGCTCAGATACGCAGTATTTT
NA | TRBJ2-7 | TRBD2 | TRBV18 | CASSPTSGSSPFEQYF | TGTGCCAGCTCACCGACTAGCGGGAGTTCCCCCTTCGAGCAGTACTTC
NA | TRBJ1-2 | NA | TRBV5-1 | CASSFDSYGYTF | TGCGCCAGCAGCTTTGACAGCTATGGCTACACCTTC
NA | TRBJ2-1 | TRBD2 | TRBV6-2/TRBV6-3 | CASSFLRTSGISYNEQFF | TGTGCCAGCAGTTTTCTTCGGACTAGCGGGATCTCCTACAATGAGCAGTTCTTC
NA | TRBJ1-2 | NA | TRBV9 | CASSVGQNYGYTF | TGTGCCAGCAGCGTAGGGCAGAACTATGGCTACACCTTC
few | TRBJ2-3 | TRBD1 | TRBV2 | CASSGPGTGEIDTQYF | TGTGCCAGCAGTGGCCCCGGGACAGGGGAGATAGATACGCAGTATTTT
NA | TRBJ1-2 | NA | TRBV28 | CASSFPPSAGRPYGYTF | TGTGCCAGCAGTTTTCCCCCATCGGCAGGCCGGCCCTATGGCTACACCTTC
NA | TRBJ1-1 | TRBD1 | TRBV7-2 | CASSLGTGQAFF | TGTGCCAGCAGCCTCGGGACAGGGCAAGCTTTCTTT
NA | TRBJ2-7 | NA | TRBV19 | CASSGTGEQYF | TGTGCCAGTAGTGGAACGGGGGAGCAGTACTTC
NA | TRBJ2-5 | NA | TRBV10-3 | CAISQGPEETQYF | TGTGCCATCAGTCAGGGCCCTGAGGAGACCCAGTACTTC
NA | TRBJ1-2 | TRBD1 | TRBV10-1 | CASSLDRKYGYTF | TGCGCCAGCAGCCTGGACAGGAAGTATGGCTACACCTTC
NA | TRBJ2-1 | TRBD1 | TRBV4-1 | CASSQLDSGTGEEDEQFF | TGCGCCAGCAGCCAATTGGACTCCGGGACAGGGGAGGAGGATGAGCAGTTCTTC
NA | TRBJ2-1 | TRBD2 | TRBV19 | CASTPTSGGGNEQFF | TGTGCCAGTACCCCCACTAGCGGAGGGGGGAATGAGCAGTTCTTC
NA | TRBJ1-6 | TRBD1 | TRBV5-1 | CASGQGTNSPLHF | TGCGCCAGCGGACAGGGGACCAATTCACCCCTCCACTTT
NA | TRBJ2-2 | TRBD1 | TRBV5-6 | CASSSRDRGFSGELFF | TGTGCCAGCAGCTCCCGGGACAGGGGTTTCTCCGGGGAGCTGTTTTTT
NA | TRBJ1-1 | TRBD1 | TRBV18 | CASSPTGGFDTEAFF | TGTGCCAGCTCACCGACAGGGGGCTTCGACACTGAAGCTTTCTTT
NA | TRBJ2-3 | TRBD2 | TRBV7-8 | CASSFLRGGRGDTQYF | TGTGCCAGCAGCTTTCTGCGGGGCGGGAGGGGAGATACGCAGTATTTT
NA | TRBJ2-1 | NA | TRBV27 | CASSLSHWGLGVADEQFF | TGTGCCAGCAGTTTATCGCATTGGGGACTGGGTGTTGCAGATGAGCAGTTCTTC
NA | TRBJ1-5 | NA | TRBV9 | CASSVLGREPSQPQHF | TGTGCCAGCAGCGTTTTGGGCAGGGAACCCTCTCAGCCCCAGCATTTT
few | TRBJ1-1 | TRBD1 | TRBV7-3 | CASSSDRGHEAFF | TGTGCCAGCAGCTCGGACAGGGGCCATGAAGCTTTCTTT
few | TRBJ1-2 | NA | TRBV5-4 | CASSLSGRAHGYTF | TGTGCCAGCAGCTTAAGTGGCAGGGCCCATGGCTACACCTTC
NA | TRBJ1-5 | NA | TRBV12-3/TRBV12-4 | CATSEDTNQPQHF | TGTGCCACCTCCGAGGACACCAATCAGCCCCAGCATTTT
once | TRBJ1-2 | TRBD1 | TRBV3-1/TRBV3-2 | CASSLVTGGDGYTF | TGTGCCAGCAGCCTTGTAACAGGGGGGGATGGCTACACCTTC
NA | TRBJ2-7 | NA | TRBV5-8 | CASSLGGDWILEQYF | TGTGCCAGCAGCTTGGGCGGGGACTGGATCCTCGAGCAGTACTTC
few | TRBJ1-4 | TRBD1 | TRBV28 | CASRIYRGEGEKLFF | TGTGCCAGCAGGATTTACAGGGGAGAAGGTGAAAAACTGTTTTTT
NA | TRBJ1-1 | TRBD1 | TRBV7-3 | CASSAGQANTEAFF | TGTGCCAGCAGCGCCGGACAGGCGAACACTGAAGCTTTCTTT
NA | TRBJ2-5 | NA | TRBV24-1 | CATSEPGQETQYF | TGTGCCACCAGTGAACCGGGGCAAGAGACCCAGTACTTC
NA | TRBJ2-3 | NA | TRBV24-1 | CATSGAALGDTQYF | TGTGCCACCAGTGGGGCAGCCCTGGGAGATACGCAGTATTTT